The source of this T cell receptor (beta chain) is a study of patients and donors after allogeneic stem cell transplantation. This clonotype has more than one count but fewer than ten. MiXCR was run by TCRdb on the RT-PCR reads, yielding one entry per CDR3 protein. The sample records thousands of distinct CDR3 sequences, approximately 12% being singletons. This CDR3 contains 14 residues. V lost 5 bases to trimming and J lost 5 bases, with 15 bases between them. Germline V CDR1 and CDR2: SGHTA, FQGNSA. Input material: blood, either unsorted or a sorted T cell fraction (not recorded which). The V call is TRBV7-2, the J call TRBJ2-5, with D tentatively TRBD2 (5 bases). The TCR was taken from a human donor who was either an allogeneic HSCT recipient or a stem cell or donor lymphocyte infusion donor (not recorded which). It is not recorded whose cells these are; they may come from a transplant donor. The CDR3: CASSAQRPWETQYF. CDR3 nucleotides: TGTGCCAGCAGCGCCCAGCGGCCCTGGGAGACCCAGTACTTC.